The entry below gives a single TCR beta chain sequence along with its context. Its antigen has not been determined. Per-base qualities were not stored, and no clone one base away is much larger. Libraries were made using the immunoSEQ multiplex PCR assay. The immuneACCESS repertoire file appears here via TCRdb, limited to in-frame rearrangements. These files lack a portion of the clones; in checked studies, under half of the deficit traces to unresolved V genes, and the cause of the others is not known. This sample lists roughly 120,000 clones; roughly 80% were detected once. The top ten constitute 4% to 6% of the sample. This record belongs to a study of PD-1 blockade in mismatch repair-deficient tumors (dated by TCRdb to the late 2010s). In the study overall: Between late 2013 and September 2016, 86 consecutive patients with around twelve mismatch repair-deficient cancer types, all previously treated and progressing, were enrolled in the trial. Deep sequencing of TCR CDR3 regions was used to track tumor-associated T cell clones in peripheral blood of patients responding to PD-1 blockade. Points the paper makes about the study in general: Tumor-resident clones, often undetectable in blood before treatment, expanded rapidly after pembrolizumab and then contracted, generally before radiologic responses.

CDR1 and CDR2 (SGHTA, FQGNSA) derive from the germline V gene. From the cysteine up to the phenylalanine, the CDR3 has a length of 15 residues. Only the CDR3 DNA stays, 45 bases, in frame from base 1. V was cut back by 2 bases and J by 1 base, leaving a gap of 12 bases between them. For every enrolled patient, mismatch repair deficiency was confirmed by either polymerase chain reaction or immunohistochemistry. TCR sequencing was performed for three patients who responded to pembrolizumab therapy. The phase II trial prospectively tested pembrolizumab PD-1 blockade in advanced mismatch repair-deficient cancers regardless of tissue of origin. Peripheral blood T cell samples were collected serially, before PD-1 blockade began and at several time points afterward. Blood sampling times were expressed in weeks after the first pembrolizumab dose.

The specimen comprised peripheral blood, sampled about 13 months after starting pembrolizumab. This TCR derives from an adult with mismatch repair-deficient cancer. The V and J genes are TRBV7-2 and TRBJ2-7, with an unclear D gene assignment. The nucleotides read TGTGCCAGCAGCTTATGGACCGACAAATCCTACGAGCAGTACTTC. It codes for CASSLWTDKSYEQYF.